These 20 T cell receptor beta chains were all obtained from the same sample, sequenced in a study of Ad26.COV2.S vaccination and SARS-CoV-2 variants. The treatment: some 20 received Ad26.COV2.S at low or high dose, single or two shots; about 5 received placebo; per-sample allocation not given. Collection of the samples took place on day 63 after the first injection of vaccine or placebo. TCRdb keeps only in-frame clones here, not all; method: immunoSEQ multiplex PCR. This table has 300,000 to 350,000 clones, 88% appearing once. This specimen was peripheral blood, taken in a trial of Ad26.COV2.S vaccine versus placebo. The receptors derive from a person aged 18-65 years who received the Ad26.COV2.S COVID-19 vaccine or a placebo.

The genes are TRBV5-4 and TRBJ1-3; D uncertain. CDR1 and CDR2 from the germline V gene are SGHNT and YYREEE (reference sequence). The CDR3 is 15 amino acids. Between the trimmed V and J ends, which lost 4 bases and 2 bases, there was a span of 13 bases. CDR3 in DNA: TGTGCCAGCAGCCCTGGGTCCGGAACTGGAAACACCATATATTTT. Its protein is CASSPGSGTGNTIYF.

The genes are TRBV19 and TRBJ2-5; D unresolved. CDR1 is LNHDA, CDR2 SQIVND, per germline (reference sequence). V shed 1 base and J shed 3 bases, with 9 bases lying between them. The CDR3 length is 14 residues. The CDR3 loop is CASSIVGVEETQYF. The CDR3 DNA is TGTGCCAGTAGTATAGTAGGAGTAGAAGAGACCCAGTACTTC.

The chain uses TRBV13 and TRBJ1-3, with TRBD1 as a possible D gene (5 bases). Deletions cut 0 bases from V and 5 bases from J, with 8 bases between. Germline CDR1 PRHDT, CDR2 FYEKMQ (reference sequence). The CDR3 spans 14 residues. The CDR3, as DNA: TGTGCCAGCAGCTTAGGTCAGGACAGAAACACCATATATTTT. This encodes CASSLGQDRNTIYF.

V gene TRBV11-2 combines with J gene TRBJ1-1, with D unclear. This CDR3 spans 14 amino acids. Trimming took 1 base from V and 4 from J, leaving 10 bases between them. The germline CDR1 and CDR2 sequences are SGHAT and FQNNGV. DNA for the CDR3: TGTGCCAGCAGCTTAGGAGGGTTCGGCACTGAAGCTTTCTTT. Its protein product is CASSLGGFGTEAFF.

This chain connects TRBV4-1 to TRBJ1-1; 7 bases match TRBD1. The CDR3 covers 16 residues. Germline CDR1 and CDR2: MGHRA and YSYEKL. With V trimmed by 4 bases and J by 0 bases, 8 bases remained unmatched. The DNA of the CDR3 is TGCGCCAGCAGCCCCCAAGGTGGACAGGTGAACACTGAAGCTTTCTTT. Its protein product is CASSPQGGQVNTEAFF.

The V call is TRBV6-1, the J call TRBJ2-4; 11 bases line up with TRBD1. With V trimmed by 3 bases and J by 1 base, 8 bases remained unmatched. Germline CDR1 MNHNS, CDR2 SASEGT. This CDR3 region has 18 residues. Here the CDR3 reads CASSETPGQGGAKNIQYF. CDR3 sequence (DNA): TGTGCCAGCAGTGAGACCCCGGGACAGGGGGGTGCCAAAAACATTCAGTACTTC.

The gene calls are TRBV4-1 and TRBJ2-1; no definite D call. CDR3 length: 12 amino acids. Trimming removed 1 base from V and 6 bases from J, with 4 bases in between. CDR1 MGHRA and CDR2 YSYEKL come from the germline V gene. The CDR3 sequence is CASSQGRNEQFF. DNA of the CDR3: TGCGCCAGCAGCCAAGGGCGCAATGAGCAGTTCTTC.

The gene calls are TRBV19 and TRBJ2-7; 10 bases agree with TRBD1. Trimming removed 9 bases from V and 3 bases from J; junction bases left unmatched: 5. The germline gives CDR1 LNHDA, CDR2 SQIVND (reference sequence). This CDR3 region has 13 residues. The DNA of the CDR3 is TGTGCCAGCCGGGACAGGGGTGACTACGAGCAGTACTTC. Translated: CASRDRGDYEQYF.

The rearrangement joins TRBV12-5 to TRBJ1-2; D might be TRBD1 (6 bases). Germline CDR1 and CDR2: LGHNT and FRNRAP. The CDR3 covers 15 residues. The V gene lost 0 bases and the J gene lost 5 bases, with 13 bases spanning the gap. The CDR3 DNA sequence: TGTGCTAGTGGTTTGGTACTGGCAGGGGCGTATGGCTACACCTTC. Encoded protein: CASGLVLAGAYGYTF. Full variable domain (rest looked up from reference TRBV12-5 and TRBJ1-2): DARVTQTPRHKVTEMGQEVTMRCQPILGHNTVFWYRQTMMQGLELLAYFRNRAPLDDSGMPKDRFSAEMPDATLATLKIQPSEPRDSAVYFCASGLVLAGAYGYTFGSGTRLTVV.

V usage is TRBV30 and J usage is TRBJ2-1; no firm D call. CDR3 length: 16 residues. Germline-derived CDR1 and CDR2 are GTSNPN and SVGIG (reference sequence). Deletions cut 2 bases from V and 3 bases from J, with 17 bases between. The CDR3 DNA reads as TGTGCCTGGAGTCATCCCCGACCACTAAACTACAATGAGCAGTTCTTC. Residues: CAWSHPRPLNYNEQFF.

The CDR3 here is CAWTGDNNEKLFF. CDR3 in DNA: TGTGCCTGGACAGGGGATAATAATGAAAAACTGTTTTTT. The chain is built from TRBV30 and TRBJ1-4; TRBD1 is a possible D gene (6 bases). Germline assignment: CDR1 GTSNPN and CDR2 SVGIG (reference sequence). Trimming cost V 4 bases and J 4 bases, with 10 bases left between them. The CDR3 length is 13 residues.

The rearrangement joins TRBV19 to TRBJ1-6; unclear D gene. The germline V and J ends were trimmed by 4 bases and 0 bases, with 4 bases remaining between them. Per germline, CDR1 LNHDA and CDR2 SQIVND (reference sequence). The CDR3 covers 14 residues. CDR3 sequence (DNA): TGTGCCAGTAGTAGTGGCTCCTATAATTCACCCCTCCACTTT. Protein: CASSSGSYNSPLHF.

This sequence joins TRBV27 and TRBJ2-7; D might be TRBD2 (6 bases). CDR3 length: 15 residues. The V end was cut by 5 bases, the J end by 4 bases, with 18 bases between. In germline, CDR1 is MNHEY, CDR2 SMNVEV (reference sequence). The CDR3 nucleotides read TGTGCCAGCAGTCCTCTTTTGCGGGATAAATACGAGCAGTACTTC. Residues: CASSPLLRDKYEQYF.

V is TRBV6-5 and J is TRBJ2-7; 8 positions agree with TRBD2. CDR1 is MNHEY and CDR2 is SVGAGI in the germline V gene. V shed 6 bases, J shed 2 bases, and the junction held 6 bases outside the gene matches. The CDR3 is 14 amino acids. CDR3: CASRSGGPPYEQYF. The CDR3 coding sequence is TGTGCCAGCAGGAGCGGGGGCCCACCCTACGAGCAGTACTTC.

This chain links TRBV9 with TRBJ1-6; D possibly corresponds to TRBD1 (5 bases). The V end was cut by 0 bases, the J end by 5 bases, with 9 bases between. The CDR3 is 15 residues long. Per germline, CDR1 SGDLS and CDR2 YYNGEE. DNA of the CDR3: TGTGCCAGCAGCGTAGTGGGGGTAAATAATTCACCCCTCCACTTT. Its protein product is CASSVVGVNNSPLHF. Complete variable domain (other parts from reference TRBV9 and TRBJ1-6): DSGVTQTPKHLITATGQRVTLRCSPRSGDLSVYWYQQSLDQGLQFLIQYYNGEERAKGNILERFSAQQFPDLHSELNLSSLELGDSALYFCASSVVGVNNSPLHFGNGTRLTVT.

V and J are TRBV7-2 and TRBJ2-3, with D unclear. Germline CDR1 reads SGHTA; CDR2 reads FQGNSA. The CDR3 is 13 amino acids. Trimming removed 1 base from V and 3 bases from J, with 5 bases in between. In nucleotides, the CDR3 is TGTGCCAGCAGCTTAGTATATACAGATACGCAGTATTTT. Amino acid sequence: CASSLVYTDTQYF.

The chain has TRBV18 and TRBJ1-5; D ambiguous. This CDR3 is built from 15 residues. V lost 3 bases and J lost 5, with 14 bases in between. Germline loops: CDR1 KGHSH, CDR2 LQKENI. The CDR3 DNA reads TGTGCCAGCTCACCCCGGGCCACAACCGATCAGCCCCAGCATTTT. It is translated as CASSPRATTDQPQHF.

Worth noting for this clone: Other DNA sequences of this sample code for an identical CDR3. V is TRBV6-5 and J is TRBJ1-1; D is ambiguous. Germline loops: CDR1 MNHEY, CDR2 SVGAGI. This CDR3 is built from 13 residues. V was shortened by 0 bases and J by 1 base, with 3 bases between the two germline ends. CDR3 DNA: TGTGCCAGCAGTTACTCGAGGAACACTGAAGCTTTCTTT. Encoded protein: CASSYSRNTEAFF.

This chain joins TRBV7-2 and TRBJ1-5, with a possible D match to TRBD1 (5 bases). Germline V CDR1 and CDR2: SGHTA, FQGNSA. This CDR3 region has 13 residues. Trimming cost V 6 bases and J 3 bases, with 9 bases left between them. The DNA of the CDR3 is TGTGCCAGCAGTTACGGGGCCAATCAGCCCCAGCATTTT. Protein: CASSYGANQPQHF.

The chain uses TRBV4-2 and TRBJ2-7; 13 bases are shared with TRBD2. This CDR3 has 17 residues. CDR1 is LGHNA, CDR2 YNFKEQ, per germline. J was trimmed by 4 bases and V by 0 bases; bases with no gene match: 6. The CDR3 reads CASSQEPGTSGTYEQYF. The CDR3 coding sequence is TGTGCCAGCAGCCAAGAACCCGGGACTAGCGGGACGTACGAGCAGTACTTC.